This entry lists 4 T cell receptor beta chains sequenced from one sample in a study of T cell changes during pregnancy in multiple sclerosis. Here immunoSEQ multiplex PCR was the method, and the copy in TCRdb shows in-frame clones only, minus some. Of about 39,000 clones in the sample, roughly 94% were seen once. Sequenced here: peripheral blood, sampled in the third trimester of pregnancy. The receptors originated from a female donor with multiple sclerosis, enrolled in a pregnancy study.

This chain connects TRBV19 to TRBJ2-2; 11 nucleotides agree with TRBD2. Germline V gene lookup returns CDR1 LNHDA and CDR2 SQIVND (reference sequence). This CDR3 is built from 16 residues. Trimming removed 5 bases from V and 5 bases from J; junction bases left unmatched: 7. The CDR3 protein is CASSPLAGGLTGELFF. The CDR3 nucleotides are TGTGCCAGTAGTCCATTAGCGGGAGGGCTGACCGGGGAGCTGTTTTTT.

V and J are TRBV11-3 and TRBJ2-7; D is unresolved. The CDR3 length is 12 residues. V was trimmed by 1 base and J by 6 bases, leaving 7 bases between them. Looked up from germline, CDR1 is SGHNT and CDR2 is YENEEA. CDR3 bases: TGTGCCAGCAGCTTAGGAGTCGCCGAGCAGTACTTC. It encodes CASSLGVAEQYF.

The gene calls are TRBV11-3 and TRBJ1-1, with TRBD1 matching over 8 bases. Per germline, CDR1 SGHNT and CDR2 YENEEA. The J segment lost 1 base and the V segment lost 8 bases, leaving 6 bases of the junction unmatched. This CDR3 has 14 residues. CDR3 in DNA: TGTGCCAGCTCACGGGGACAGGAGAACACTGAAGCTTTCTTT. Its protein product is CASSRGQENTEAFF. Variable domain in full (rest from reference TRBV11-3 and TRBJ1-1): EAGVVQSPRYKIIEKKQPVAFWCNPISGHNTLYWYLQNLGQGPELLIRYENEEAVDDSQLPKDRFSAERLKGVDSTLKIQPAELGDSAVYLCASSRGQENTEAFFGQGTRLTVV.

The V gene is TRBV7-6, the J gene TRBJ2-1; 7 bases agree with TRBD2. The CDR3 has 15 amino acids. V was pared by 4 bases and J by 5 bases, with 8 bases of the junction left unmatched. Germline loops: CDR1 SGHVS, CDR2 FNYEAQ. The CDR3 region is CASSSGTNYNNEQFF. The CDR3 bases are TGTGCCAGCAGCTCCGGGACTAACTATAACAATGAGCAGTTCTTC.